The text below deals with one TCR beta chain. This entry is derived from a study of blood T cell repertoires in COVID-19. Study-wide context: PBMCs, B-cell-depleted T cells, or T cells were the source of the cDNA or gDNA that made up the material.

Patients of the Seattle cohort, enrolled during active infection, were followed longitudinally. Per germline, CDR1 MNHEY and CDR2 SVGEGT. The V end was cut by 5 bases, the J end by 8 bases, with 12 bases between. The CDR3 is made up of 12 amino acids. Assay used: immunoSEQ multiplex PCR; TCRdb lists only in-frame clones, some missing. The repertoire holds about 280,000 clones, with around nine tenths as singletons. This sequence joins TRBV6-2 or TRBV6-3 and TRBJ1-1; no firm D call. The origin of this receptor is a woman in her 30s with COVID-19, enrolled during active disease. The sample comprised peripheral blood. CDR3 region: CASSVWAAEAFF. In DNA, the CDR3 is TGTGCCAGCAGTGTCTGGGCAGCCGAAGCTTTCTTT.